The 5 T cell receptor beta chains given below trace back to one sample, sequenced in a study of T cell responses to AZD1222 COVID-19 vaccine. TCRdb keeps only in-frame clones here, not all; method: immunoSEQ multiplex PCR. The data show about 130,000 clones, with around 90% seen just once and about 6% held by the top ten. The source was peripheral blood, collected on day 0 of AZD1222 vaccination. The source of these receptors is an adult in good health.

The V gene is TRBV11-1, the J gene TRBJ1-1; D ambiguous. CDR3 length: 13 residues. V was cut by 1 base and J by 1 base, with 4 bases left in between. CDR1 SGHAT and CDR2 FQDESV come from the germline V gene (reference sequence). The CDR3 bases are TGTGCCAGCAGCTTAGGTTGGAACACTGAAGCTTTCTTT. Its translation is CASSLGWNTEAFF.

The sample holds a few counts of this clone. The gene calls are TRBV4-3 and TRBJ1-5; no clear D gene. Germline lookup yields CDR1 LGHNA and CDR2 YSLEER. Trimming stripped 0 bases from V and 1 base from J, with 10 bases between. CDR3 size: 16 residues. The CDR3 protein is CASSQDAERSNQPQHF. As DNA, the CDR3 is TGCGCCAGCAGCCAAGACGCGGAGAGGAGCAATCAGCCCCAGCATTTT.

Comment on this clone: The identical CDR3 is also encoded by other nucleotide sequences in the sample. J is TRBJ2-5 and V is TRBV12-3 or TRBV12-4; unclear D gene. The CDR3 has 11 residues. Trimming removed 5 bases at V and 1 base at J, with 2 bases between. The CDR3 spells CASSLQETQYF. In DNA, the CDR3 is TGTGCCAGCAGTCTCCAAGAGACCCAGTACTTC.

The chain joins TRBV15 to TRBJ2-1; possible D gene TRBD2, 5 bases. Germline V gene sequence: CDR1 LNHNV, CDR2 YYDKDF (reference sequence). Trimming pared 9 bases from V and 0 bases from J, leaving 15 bases between. This CDR3 has 15 residues. The CDR3 coding sequence is TGTGCCACGACAACCGGGAACTCCTCCTACAATGAGCAGTTCTTC. It specifies CATTTGNSSYNEQFF.

A single count supports this clone. This chain connects TRBV27 to TRBJ2-3; D may be TRBD1 or TRBD2 (5 bases each). V was shortened by 6 bases and J by 2 bases, with 12 bases between the two germline ends. Germline CDR1 and CDR2: MNHEY and SMNVEV (reference sequence). This CDR3 has 14 residues. Written as DNA, the CDR3 is TGTGCCAGCAGACGGGACCCAATCACAGATACGCAGTATTTT. Translation: CASRRDPITDTQYF.